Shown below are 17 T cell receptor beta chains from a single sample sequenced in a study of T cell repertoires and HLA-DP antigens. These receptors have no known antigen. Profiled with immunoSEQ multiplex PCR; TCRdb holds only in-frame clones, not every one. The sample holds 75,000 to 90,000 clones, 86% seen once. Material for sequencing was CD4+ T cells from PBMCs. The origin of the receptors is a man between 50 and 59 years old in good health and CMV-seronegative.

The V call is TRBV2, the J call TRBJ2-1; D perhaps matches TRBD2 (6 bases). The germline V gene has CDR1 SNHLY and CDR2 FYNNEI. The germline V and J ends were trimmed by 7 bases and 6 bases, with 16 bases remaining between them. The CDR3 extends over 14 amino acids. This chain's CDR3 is CASIGRELVNEQFF. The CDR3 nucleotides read TGTGCCAGCATAGGACGGGAGCTTGTCAATGAGCAGTTCTTC.

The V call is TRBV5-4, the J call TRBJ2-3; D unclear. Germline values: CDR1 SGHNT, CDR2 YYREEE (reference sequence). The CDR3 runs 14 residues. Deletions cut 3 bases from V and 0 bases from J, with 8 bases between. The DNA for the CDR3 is TGTGCCAGCAGCTCCGGATCTAGCACAGATACGCAGTATTTT. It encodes CASSSGSSTDTQYF. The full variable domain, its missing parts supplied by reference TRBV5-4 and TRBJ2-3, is ETGVTQSPTHLIKTRGQQVTLRCSSQSGHNTVSWYQQALGQGPQFIFQYYREEENGRGNFPPRFSGLQFPNYSSELNVNALELDDSALYLCASSSGSSTDTQYFGPGTRLTVL.

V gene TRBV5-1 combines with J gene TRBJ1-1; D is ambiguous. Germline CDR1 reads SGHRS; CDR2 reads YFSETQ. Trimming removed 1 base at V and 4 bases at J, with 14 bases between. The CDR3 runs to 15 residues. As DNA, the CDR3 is TGCGCCAGCAGCTTGTCTGATGAAGGGAGCACTGAAGCTTTCTTT. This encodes CASSLSDEGSTEAFF.

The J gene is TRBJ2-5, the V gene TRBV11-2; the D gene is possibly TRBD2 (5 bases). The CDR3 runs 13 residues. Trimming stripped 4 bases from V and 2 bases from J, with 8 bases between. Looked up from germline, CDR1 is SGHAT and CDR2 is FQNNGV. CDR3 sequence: CASSSGIQETQYF. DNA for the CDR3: TGTGCCAGCAGCTCCGGGATACAAGAGACCCAGTACTTC. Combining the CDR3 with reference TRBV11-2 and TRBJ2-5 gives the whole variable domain EAGVAQSPRYKIIEKRQSVAFWCNPISGHATLYWYQQILGQGPKLLIQFQNNGVVDDSQLPKDRFSAERLKGVDSTLKIQPAKLEDSAVYLCASSSGIQETQYFGPGTRLLVL.

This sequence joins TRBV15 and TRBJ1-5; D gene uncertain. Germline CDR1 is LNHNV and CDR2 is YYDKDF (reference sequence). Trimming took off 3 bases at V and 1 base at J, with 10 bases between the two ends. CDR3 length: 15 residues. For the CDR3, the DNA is TGTGCCACCAGCAGCATGAGAGGGAGCAATCAGCCCCAGCATTTT. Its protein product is CATSSMRGSNQPQHF. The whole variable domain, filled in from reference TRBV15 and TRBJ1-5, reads DAMVIQNPRYQVTQFGKPVTLSCSQTLNHNVMYWYQQKSSQAPKLLFHYYDKDFNNEADTPDNFQSRRPNTSFCFLDIRSPGLGDTAMYLCATSSMRGSNQPQHFGDGTRLSIL.

The CDR3 sequence: CASNRDTGELFF. CDR3 in DNA: TGTGCCAGTAACCGGGACACCGGGGAGCTGTTTTTT. This chain connects TRBV6-1 to TRBJ2-2; D remains ambiguous. The CDR3 is made up of 12 amino acids. The V end was cut by 9 bases, the J end by 3 bases, with 8 bases between. Germline V gives CDR1 MNHNS, CDR2 SASEGT.

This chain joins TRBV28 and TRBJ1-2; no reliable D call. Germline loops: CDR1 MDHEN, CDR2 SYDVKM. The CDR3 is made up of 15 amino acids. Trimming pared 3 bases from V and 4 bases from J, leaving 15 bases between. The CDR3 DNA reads TGTGCCAGCAGTTTCCGACATCGGGAGATCTATGGCTACACCTTC. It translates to CASSFRHREIYGYTF.

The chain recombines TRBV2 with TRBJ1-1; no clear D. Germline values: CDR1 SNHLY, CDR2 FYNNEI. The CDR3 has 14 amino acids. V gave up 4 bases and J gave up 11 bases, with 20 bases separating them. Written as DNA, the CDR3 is TGTGCCAGCAGTGCGAACCGGGGTTGGAGTTTGGCTTTCTTT. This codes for CASSANRGWSLAFF. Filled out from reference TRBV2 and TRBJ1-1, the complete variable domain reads EPEVTQTPSHQVTQMGQEVILRCVPISNHLYFYWYRQILGQKVEFLVSFYNNEISEKSEIFDDQFSVERPDGSNFTLKIRSTKLEDSAMYFCASSANRGWSLAFFGQGTRLTVV.

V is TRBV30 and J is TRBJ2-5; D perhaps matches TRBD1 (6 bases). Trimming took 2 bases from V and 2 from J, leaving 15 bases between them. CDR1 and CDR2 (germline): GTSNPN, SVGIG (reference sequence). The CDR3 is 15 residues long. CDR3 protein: CAWSPQGTLQETQYF. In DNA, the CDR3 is TGTGCCTGGAGTCCTCAGGGGACACTACAAGAGACCCAGTACTTC.

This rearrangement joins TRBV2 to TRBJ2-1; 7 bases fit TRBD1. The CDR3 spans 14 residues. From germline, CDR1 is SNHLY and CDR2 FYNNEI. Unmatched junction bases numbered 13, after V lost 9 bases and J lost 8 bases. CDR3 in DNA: TGTGCCAGTGGGAAGACAGGGATTTTTGATGAGCAGTTCTTC. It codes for CASGKTGIFDEQFF.

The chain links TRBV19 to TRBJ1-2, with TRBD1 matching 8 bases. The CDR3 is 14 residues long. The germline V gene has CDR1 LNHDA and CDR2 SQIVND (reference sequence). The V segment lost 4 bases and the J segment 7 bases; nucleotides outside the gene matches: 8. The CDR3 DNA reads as TGTGCCAGTAGTACCTCCGGACAGGGCGGTGGCTACACCTTC. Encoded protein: CASSTSGQGGGYTF.

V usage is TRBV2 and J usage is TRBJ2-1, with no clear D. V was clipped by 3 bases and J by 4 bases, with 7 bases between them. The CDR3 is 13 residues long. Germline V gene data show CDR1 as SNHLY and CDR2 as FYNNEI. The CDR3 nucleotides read TGTGCCAGCAGTGATGGCAGGTACAATGAGCAGTTCTTC. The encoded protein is CASSDGRYNEQFF. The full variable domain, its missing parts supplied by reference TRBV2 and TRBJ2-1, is EPEVTQTPSHQVTQMGQEVILRCVPISNHLYFYWYRQILGQKVEFLVSFYNNEISEKSEIFDDQFSVERPDGSNFTLKIRSTKLEDSAMYFCASSDGRYNEQFFGPGTRLTVL.

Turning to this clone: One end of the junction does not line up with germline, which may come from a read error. The CDR3, as DNA: TGTGCTAGCAGCCCCGGGACTAGCGGATACTCCTACGAGCAGTACTTC. Protein sequence: CASSPGTSGYSYEQYF. This chain connects TRBV7-7 to TRBJ2-7; the match to TRBD2 covers 11 bases. From germline, CDR1 is SSHAT and CDR2 FNYEAQ (reference sequence). The CDR3 consists of 16 residues.

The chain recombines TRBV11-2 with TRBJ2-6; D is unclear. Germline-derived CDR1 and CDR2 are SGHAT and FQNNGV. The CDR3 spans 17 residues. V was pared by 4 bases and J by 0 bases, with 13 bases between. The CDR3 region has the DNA TGTGCCAGCAGCTCCCGAGCCTGGGGCTCTGGGGCCAACGTCCTGACTTTC. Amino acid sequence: CASSSRAWGSGANVLTF. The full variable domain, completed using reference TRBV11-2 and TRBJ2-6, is EAGVAQSPRYKIIEKRQSVAFWCNPISGHATLYWYQQILGQGPKLLIQFQNNGVVDDSQLPKDRFSAERLKGVDSTLKIQPAKLEDSAVYLCASSSRAWGSGANVLTFGAGSRLTVL.

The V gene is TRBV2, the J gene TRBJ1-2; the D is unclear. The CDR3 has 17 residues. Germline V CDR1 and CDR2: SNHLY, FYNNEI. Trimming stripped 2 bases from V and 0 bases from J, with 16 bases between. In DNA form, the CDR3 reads TGTGCCAGCAGTGAACCCTCGTGGCAACGAACTAACTATGGCTACACCTTC. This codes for CASSEPSWQRTNYGYTF.

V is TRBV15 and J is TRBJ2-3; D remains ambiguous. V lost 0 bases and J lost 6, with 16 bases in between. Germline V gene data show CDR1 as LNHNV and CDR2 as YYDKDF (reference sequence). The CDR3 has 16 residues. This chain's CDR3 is CATSRDLASAADTQYF. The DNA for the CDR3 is TGTGCCACCAGCAGAGATCTGGCGTCCGCGGCGGATACGCAGTATTTT.

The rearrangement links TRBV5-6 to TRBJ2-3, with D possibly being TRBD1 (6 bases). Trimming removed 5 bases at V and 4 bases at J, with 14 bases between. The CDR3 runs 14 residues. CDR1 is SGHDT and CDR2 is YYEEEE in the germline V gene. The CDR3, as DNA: TGTGCCAGCAGGACAGGTGGGGGCGCAGATACGCAGTATTTT. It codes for CASRTGGGADTQYF.